This T cell receptor (beta chain) derives from a study of CD8 T cells in ankylosing spondylitis. On this clonotype: Its antigen is still unknown.

Making use of molecular barcodes, quantitative 5'-RACE generated TCR beta libraries. Each CDR3 protein is one row after TCRdb ran MiXCR on the 5' RACE reads. The sample has 400,000 to 450,000 distinct CDR3 sequences, under 20% seen once. The study, taken as a whole, reports: Roughly eight highly homologous variants made up a TCR beta motif that seemed to typify ankylosing spondylitis blood.

V lost 0 bases and J 3 bases, leaving 7 bases between the germline ends. Germline CDR1 SGHKS, CDR2 YYEKEE (reference sequence). This CDR3 spans 14 amino acids. This rearrangement joins TRBV5-5 to TRBJ2-1; the D call may be TRBD1 or TRBD2 (5 bases each). What was sequenced was blood, either unsorted or a sorted T cell fraction (not recorded which). The receptor's source is a male donor with ankylosing spondylitis. Here the CDR3 DNA reads TGTGCCAGCAGCTTGGGGGGGTTCTACAATGAGCAGTTCTTC. Protein: CASSLGGFYNEQFF.